These T cell receptor beta chains were read from a single sample in a study of T-cell reconstitution after alpha-beta-depleted transplantation in children. MiXCR, run by TCRdb on the PCR reads, gives a single entry per CDR3 protein. This table holds hundreds of thousands of distinct CDR3 sequences, 23% found once. The sample here was PBMCs, mostly from graft donor cells, taken 360 days after TCRalphabeta/CD19-depleted stem cell transplant. These receptors originate from a boy in the first two years of life who had a stem cell transplant for acute myeloid leukemia, so the T cells may come from the graft donor. Both conserved end residues are part of each CDR3. The D gene is left open where the match is weak.

- TRBV20-1 CSARSGRVQFF
- TRBV5-1 CASSQAPTEKLFF
TRBD1 TRBV4-3 CASLTRGRETQYF
- TRBV11-2 CASSLEVNSGANVLTF
- TRBV6-4 CASRPWRSSGNTIYF
- TRBV18 CASSRQPITDTQYF
- TRBV12-5 CASGLGQENEQYF
TRBD2 TRBV6-1 CASRPPTSSPYEQYF
TRBD1 TRBV6-5 CASSYPSTGGQDTQYF
- TRBV12-3/TRBV12-4 CASILDKYGELFF
- TRBV28 CASSLRQAGANVLTF
- TRBV20-1 CCARRGDGLRPHGELFF
- TRBV11-3 CASSRRRDPDYEQYF
TRBD1 TRBV12-3/TRBV12-4 CASSYGAGTGGYEQYF
TRBD1 TRBV20-1 CSVPPTGAPRYTTEAFF
- TRBV24-1 CATADGAASYEQYF
- TRBV12-3/TRBV12-4 CASSPPTSDGFKNIQYF
TRBD1 TRBV10-3 CAIRGQENTEAFF
- TRBV5-1 CASSYDMPGSPLHF
TRBD1 TRBV11-2 CASSFQTGGTGELFF
TRBD1 TRBV11-2 CASSSYRGRRGNTIYF
TRBD2 TRBV5-5 CASSSASGGAEQFF